Below are 10 T cell receptor beta chains sequenced from a single sample in a study of glioma-infiltrating T cells after dendritic cell vaccination. Only in-frame clones appear in the TCRdb table, and some are missing; sequencing was by immunoSEQ multiplex PCR. The table lists over 90,000 clones, around 81% of them singletons, with about 12% in the top ten. The sample was blood, taken before dendritic cell vaccination. Source of these receptors: a human donor with glioblastoma.

This clone has just one count. One end of the junction does not line up with germline, which may come from a read error. Additional DNA sequences in this sample encode the identical CDR3. The rearrangement joins TRBV4-2 to TRBJ1-6; D might be TRBD1 (5 bases). The germline gives CDR1 LGHNA, CDR2 YNFKEQ. This CDR3 has 18 amino acids. CDR3 sequence (DNA): TGTGCCAGCAGCCAAGATCGGTCAGGAGGGGATTATAATTCCCCCCTCCACTTT. The encoded protein is CASSQDRSGGDYNSPLHF.

V gene TRBV30 combines with J gene TRBJ2-5; 7 bases fit TRBD2. Germline values: CDR1 GTSNPN, CDR2 SVGIG (reference sequence). V shed 2 bases, J shed 0 bases, and the junction held 3 bases outside the gene matches. The CDR3 length is 14 residues. DNA of the CDR3: TGTGCCTGGAGTCCAGCGGGGAACCAAGAGACCCAGTACTTC. It encodes CAWSPAGNQETQYF. The complete variable domain, with remaining parts taken from reference TRBV30 and TRBJ2-5, reads SQTIHQWPATLVQPVGSPLSLECTVEGTSNPNLYWYRQAAGRGLQLLFYSVGIGQISSEVPQNLSASRPQDRQFILSSKKLLLSDSGFYLCAWSPAGNQETQYFGPGTRLLVL.

This rearrangement joins TRBV2 to TRBJ2-3; tentative D call: TRBD2 (5 bases). Germline values: CDR1 SNHLY, CDR2 FYNNEI. V was trimmed by 3 bases and J by 2 bases, leaving 12 bases between them. The CDR3 contains 15 residues. CDR3 protein: CASSEGGSDTDTQYF. The CDR3 DNA reads as TGTGCCAGCAGTGAGGGCGGGTCCGACACAGATACGCAGTATTTT. Based on the CDR3 plus reference TRBV2 and TRBJ2-3, the full variable domain is EPEVTQTPSHQVTQMGQEVILRCVPISNHLYFYWYRQILGQKVEFLVSFYNNEISEKSEIFDDQFSVERPDGSNFTLKIRSTKLEDSAMYFCASSEGGSDTDTQYFGPGTRLTVL.

The rearrangement joins TRBV6-5 to TRBJ1-1; D might be TRBD1 (6 bases). Germline CDR1 and CDR2: MNHEY and SVGAGI. The CDR3 has 15 amino acids. The V gene lost 8 bases and the J gene lost 0 bases, with 16 bases spanning the gap. As DNA, the CDR3 is TGTGCCAGCGACCTAGGACAGTTTATGAACACTGAAGCTTTCTTT. Its protein is CASDLGQFMNTEAFF.

This chain connects TRBV18 to TRBJ2-5, with 10 bases matching TRBD2. Germline V gene data show CDR1 as KGHSH and CDR2 as LQKENI. The J segment lost 4 bases and the V segment lost 2 bases, leaving 10 bases of the junction unmatched. The CDR3 length is 17 residues. For the CDR3, the DNA is TGTGCCAGCTCACCAAGATCTAGCGGGGGAAGGCTAGAGACCCAGTACTTC. Protein product: CASSPRSSGGRLETQYF.

The chain links TRBV2 to TRBJ2-3; 8 nucleotides align to TRBD1. V was pared by 4 bases and J by 0 bases, with 6 bases of the junction left unmatched. Per the germline V gene, CDR1 is SNHLY and CDR2 is FYNNEI. The CDR3 totals 16 residues. Here the CDR3 reads CASSGLGQVSTDTQYF. DNA for the CDR3: TGTGCCAGCAGTGGTCTGGGACAGGTGAGCACAGATACGCAGTATTTT. The variable domain in full, with the rest retrieved from reference TRBV2 and TRBJ2-3, is EPEVTQTPSHQVTQMGQEVILRCVPISNHLYFYWYRQILGQKVEFLVSFYNNEISEKSEIFDDQFSVERPDGSNFTLKIRSTKLEDSAMYFCASSGLGQVSTDTQYFGPGTRLTVL.

The chain links TRBV6-5 to TRBJ1-4, with a weak D call TRBD1 (5 bases). Germline CDR1 and CDR2: MNHEY and SVGAGI. V was cut by 4 bases and J by 8 bases, with 14 bases left in between. The CDR3 spans 14 residues. CDR3 DNA: TGTGCCAGCAGTTCGGTCCCGGAGGGGGAAAAACTGTTTTTT. Translated: CASSSVPEGEKLFF.

CDR3 in DNA: TGTGCCAGCAGCTCGATCCCACAGGGATCTAATGAAAAACTGTTTTTT. Its translation is CASSSIPQGSNEKLFF. The V call is TRBV5-4, the J call TRBJ1-4; D may be TRBD1 (6 bases). The ends were cut back, 3 bases at V and 3 bases at J, with 15 bases in the middle. Per germline, CDR1 SGHNT and CDR2 YYREEE (reference sequence). CDR3 size: 16 residues. Full variable domain (rest looked up from reference TRBV5-4 and TRBJ1-4): ETGVTQSPTHLIKTRGQQVTLRCSSQSGHNTVSWYQQALGQGPQFIFQYYREEENGRGNFPPRFSGLQFPNYSSELNVNALELDDSALYLCASSSIPQGSNEKLFFGSGTQLSVL.

This chain uses TRBV11-3 with TRBJ2-7; 7 bases line up with TRBD1. The CDR3 is made up of 15 amino acids. Germline trimming cut 2 bases from V and 5 bases from J; bases unmatched to any gene: 9. CDR1 and CDR2 from the germline V gene are SGHNT and YENEEA. CDR3 in amino acids: CASSLRPDRAHEQYF. CDR3 DNA sequence: TGTGCCAGCAGCTTAAGGCCTGACAGGGCCCACGAGCAGTACTTC.

This clone was seen just once. The chain links TRBV6-4 to TRBJ1-4; D is ambiguous. Trimming stripped 5 bases from V and 4 bases from J, with 11 bases between. Germline V gene data show CDR1 as MRHNA and CDR2 as SNTAGT. The CDR3 length is 14 residues. DNA of the CDR3: TGTGCCAGCAGTCAGGATTTTAATAATGAAAAACTGTTTTTT. As protein: CASSQDFNNEKLFF.